The clone carrying this T cell receptor beta chain appeared many times. Antigen unknown. Prepared TCR beta cDNA libraries contained unique molecular identifiers. TCRdb re-called the PCR reads through MiXCR, storing one row per CDR3 protein. The sample yields about 820,000 distinct CDR3 sequences, about 50% seen once. This record comes from a study of post-analysis software for immune sequencing data. General study findings and limits: Comparison of patients with controls showed about 5 TRBV segments more frequent in patients, TRBV5-6, TRBV5-1 and TRBV20-1 among them. Multiple sclerosis was associated with a significant reduction in normalized Chao1 diversity relative to controls.

With 10 bases removed from V and 5 bases from J, the gap between germline ends came to 14 bases. The CDR3 length is 13 residues. Germline loops: CDR1 SNHLY, CDR2 FYNNEI. The sample was blood. The J gene is TRBJ1-4, the V gene TRBV2; D gene unclear. The sequence was collected from a girl aged 5 to 17 with multiple sclerosis. CDR3: CANNVGRNEKLFF. CDR3 in DNA: TGTGCCAACAATGTAGGACGGAATGAAAAACTGTTTTTT.